The clone carrying this T cell receptor beta chain was counted between two and nine times. TCR cDNA molecules were tagged individually, and each one carried a unique molecular identifier. A single record per CDR3 protein comes from TCRdb applying MiXCR to the 5' RACE reads. The data show 95,000 to 130,000 distinct CDR3 sequences, 12% seen once. V lost 6 bases and J 2 bases, leaving 14 bases between the germline ends. The CDR3 loop spans 14 amino acids. Germline V gene lookup returns CDR1 MNHEY and CDR2 SMNVEV (reference sequence). Documented time point: blood at routine non-recurrence follow-up after resection. Unsorted whole RNA samples from tumor, nontumor lung or frozen PBMC were sequenced. The data belong to a study of spatial heterogeneity in lung cancer.

The sequencing here drew on PBMCs, taken at follow-up. The chain combines TRBV27 with TRBJ2-7; possible D gene TRBD1, 5 bases. This receptor was taken from a male donor with early-stage non-small cell lung cancer. CDR3 sequence: CASSLQGFPYEQYF. For the CDR3, the DNA is TGTGCCAGCAGCCTCCAGGGATTTCCCTACGAGCAGTACTTC.